This TCR beta chain was documented in a study of cytomegalovirus exposure and HLA in healthy donors. Overall study findings and caveats: Researchers reported that three CMV-associated chains were confirmed in vitro as CMV antigen-specific. Most TCR sequences were rare, but some public TCRs occurred in many donors. Associated with cytomegalovirus, according to the listing, were 150 to 200 TCR beta chains. Reports credit the classifier with highly specific, highly sensitive diagnosis of cytomegalovirus status.

A note on this clone: Its antigen is currently unknown.

The data were produced by immunoSEQ multiplex PCR, yet TCRdb's version contains in-frame clones alone and is incomplete. The sample lists 200,000 or so clones, around 84% occurring once. Germline V gene lookup returns CDR1 SGHVS and CDR2 FQNEAQ. Trimming shortened V by 5 bases and J by 10 bases, and 11 bases separated the two germline ends. CDR3 length: 11 amino acids. The chain couples TRBV7-8 to TRBJ1-1; a weak D match, TRBD1 (6 bases). The clonotype was recovered from a man aged 18 to 30 in good health and CMV-seropositive. The sample taken for sequencing was PBMCs. CDR3 DNA: TGTGCCAGCAGCCAACAGGGTGGAGCTTTCTTT. Its protein product is CASSQQGGAFF.